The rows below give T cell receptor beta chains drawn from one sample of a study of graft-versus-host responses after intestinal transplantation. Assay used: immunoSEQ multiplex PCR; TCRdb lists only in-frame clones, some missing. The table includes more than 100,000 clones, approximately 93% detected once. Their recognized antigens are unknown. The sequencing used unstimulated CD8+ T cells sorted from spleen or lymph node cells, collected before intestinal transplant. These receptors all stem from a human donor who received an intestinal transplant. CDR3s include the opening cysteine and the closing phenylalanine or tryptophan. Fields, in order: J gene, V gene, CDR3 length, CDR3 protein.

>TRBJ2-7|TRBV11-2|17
CASSWTPGSGLPYEQYF
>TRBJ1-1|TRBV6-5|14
CASSYADSNTEAFF
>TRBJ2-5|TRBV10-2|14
CASNRDREGETQYF
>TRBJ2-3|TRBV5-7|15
CASRKAERGTDTQYF
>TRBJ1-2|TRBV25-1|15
CASGDSPGQVYGCTF
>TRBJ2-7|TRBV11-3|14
CASSSPGTPYEQYF
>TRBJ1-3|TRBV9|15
CASSVDIYSGNTIYF
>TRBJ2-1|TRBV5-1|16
CASSLGGGGLDNEQFF
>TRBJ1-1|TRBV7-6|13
CASSLDLNTEAFF
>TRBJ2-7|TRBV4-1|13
CASGVSGGLEQYF
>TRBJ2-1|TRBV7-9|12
CASSSTYNEQFF
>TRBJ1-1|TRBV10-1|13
CASRETANTEAFF
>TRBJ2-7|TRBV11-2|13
CASSPGVLAEQYF
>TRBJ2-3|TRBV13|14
CASSLEGNRDTQYF
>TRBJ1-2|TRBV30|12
CACLAEGGGYTF
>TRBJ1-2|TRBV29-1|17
CSVVGGTGFIEPYGYTF
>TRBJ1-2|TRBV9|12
CASTQGQGDPTF
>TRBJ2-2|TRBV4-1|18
CASSQDWGSGGPTGELFF
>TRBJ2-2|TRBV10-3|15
CAISPSGGIPGELFF
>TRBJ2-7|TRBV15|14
CATSNAGRGVEQYF
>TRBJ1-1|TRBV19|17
CASSLFLPGYLNTEAFF
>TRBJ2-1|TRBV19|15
CASTPPTGPHNEQFF
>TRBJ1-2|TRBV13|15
CASSSHWTDGEGYTF
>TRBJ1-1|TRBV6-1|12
CASWSRSTEAFF
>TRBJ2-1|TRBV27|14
CASTQAGTYNEQFF
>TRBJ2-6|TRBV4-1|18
CASSRITGTGSGANVLTF
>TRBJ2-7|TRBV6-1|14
CASSDVAGLDEQYF
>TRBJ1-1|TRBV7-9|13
CASSISGGTEAFF
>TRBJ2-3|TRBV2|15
CASRPGLEVVDTQYF
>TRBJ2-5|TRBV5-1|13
CASKSGSEETQYF
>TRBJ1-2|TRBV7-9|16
CASSTTGGGVPYGYTF
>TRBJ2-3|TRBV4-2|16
CASSQDFLAGTDTQYF
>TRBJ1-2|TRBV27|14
CASSLTSDLYGYTF
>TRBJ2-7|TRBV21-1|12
CASAPDTYEQYF
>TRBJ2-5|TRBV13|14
CASSTGGWGETQYF
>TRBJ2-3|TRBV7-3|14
CASSSGGGPDTQYF
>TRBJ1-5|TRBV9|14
CASSAGGLGQPQHF
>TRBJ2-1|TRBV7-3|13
CASSYDRGNEQFF
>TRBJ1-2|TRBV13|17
CASSRGVGTGFPYGYTF
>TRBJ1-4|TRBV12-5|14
CASGLSPDKEKLFF
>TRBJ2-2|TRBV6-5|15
CASSYSGGDAGELFF
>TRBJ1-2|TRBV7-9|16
CASSLLESGTADGYTF
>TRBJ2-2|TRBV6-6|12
CASSGLTGELFF
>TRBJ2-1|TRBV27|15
CASSLRGATYNEQFF
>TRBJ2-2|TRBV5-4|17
CASSSWEGDVNTGELFF
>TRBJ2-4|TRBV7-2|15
CASSFYREAKNIQYF
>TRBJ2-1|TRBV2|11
CASTLGNEQFF
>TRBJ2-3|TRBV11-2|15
CASSFGAGGTDTQYF
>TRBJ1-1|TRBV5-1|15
CASSATQGLNTEAFF
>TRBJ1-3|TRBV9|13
CASRSSSGNTIYF
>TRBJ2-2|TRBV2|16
CAIPAARGRNTGELFF
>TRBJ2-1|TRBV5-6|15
CASSFSGTGNNEQFF
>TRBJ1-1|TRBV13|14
CASSRSPGGTEAFF